Sequencing of this T cell receptor (beta chain) was carried out in a study of Tregs in tolerant kidney transplant recipients. Study conclusions and caveats: Tregs expanded with activated donor B cells seemed most donor-specific. Findings come from small patient numbers and require larger validation.

CDR3 size: 17 residues. The J segment lost 5 bases and the V segment lost 1 base, leaving 13 bases of the junction unmatched. In germline, CDR1 is SGHAT, CDR2 FQNNGV. Unstimulated Tregs (CD4+CD25+CD127-) and CD4+CD25- non-Tregs were sorted from PBMCs. Details on this clone: Antigen unknown.

Profiled with immunoSEQ multiplex PCR; TCRdb holds only in-frame clones, not every one. The data contain about 240,000 clones, more than 65% of them singletons. Input material: CD4+ T cells from blood. The receptor's source is a human donor in good health. The chain joins TRBV11-2 to TRBJ1-1; TRBD1 aligns across 7 bases. The CDR3 nucleotides read TGTGCCAGCAGCTTAGCCCGACCCAGGACAGGTAGGACTGAAGCTTTCTTT. Translated, it gives CASSLARPRTGRTEAFF.